This passage covers 10 T cell receptor beta chains from one sample sequenced in a study of blood T cell repertoires in COVID-19 (dated by TCRdb to the early 2020s). The library was built by means of the immunoSEQ multiplex PCR assay. TCRdb took this table from immuneACCESS and kept in-frame rearrangements with V and J called. Such tables lack part of the clones; where checked against another copy, unresolved V genes explain under half of the gap, and the rest is unexplained. This sample comprises some 170,000 clones, approximately 80% of them detected only once. Jointly, the top ten make up 9.5% to 12% of the sample. Sequences were obtained from peripheral blood. These receptors originate from a middle-aged woman with COVID-19, enrolled during active disease.

The chain recombines TRBV4-1 with TRBJ1-4; D may be TRBD1 (5 bases). V dropped 1 base and J dropped 0 bases, with 18 bases sitting between them. Germline V gives CDR1 MGHRA, CDR2 YSYEKL. The CDR3 is made up of 19 amino acids. The CDR3 DNA reads as TGCGCCAGCAGCCAAGGCTGGGGCGGCGCTGGGGCAACTAATGAAAAACTGTTTTTT. This gives the protein CASSQGWGGAGATNEKLFF.

This chain links TRBV19 with TRBJ2-2, with TRBD2 identical over 14 bases. The trim removed 6 bases at V and 5 bases at J, leaving 5 bases unmatched. Germline V gene lookup returns CDR1 LNHDA and CDR2 SQIVND (reference sequence). This CDR3 contains 16 residues. CDR3 nucleotides: TGTGCCAGTAGGTCGGGACTAGCGGGAGTGACCGGGGAGCTGTTTTTT. This codes for CASRSGLAGVTGELFF.

The V call is TRBV19, the J call TRBJ1-2; 8 nucleotides agree with TRBD1. The CDR3 has 18 amino acids. V gave up 3 bases and J gave up 4 bases; unmatched junction bases: 16. Germline V gives CDR1 LNHDA, CDR2 SQIVND (reference sequence). This chain's CDR3 is CASSILTGQGVYPYGYTF. The CDR3 nucleotides are TGTGCCAGTAGTATTTTGACAGGACAGGGTGTTTATCCCTATGGCTACACCTTC.

The chain employs TRBV7-2 and TRBJ2-1; 8 bases map to TRBD2. V dropped 3 bases and J dropped 5; count of bases not matched to a gene: 9. The CDR3 contains 16 residues. Looked up from germline, CDR1 is SGHTA and CDR2 is FQGNSA. CDR3 DNA: TGTGCCAGCAGCTTGAGCGGGGGCTTTCGTGACAATGAGCAGTTCTTC. It codes for CASSLSGGFRDNEQFF.

There are many counts of this clone. This rearrangement joins TRBV19 to TRBJ1-6, with 9 bases aligning to TRBD1. V shed 6 bases and J 7 bases; nucleotides not matched to a gene: 7. The CDR3 length is 15 residues. Germline V gives CDR1 LNHDA, CDR2 SQIVND (reference sequence). CDR3 sequence: CASRPQGAGNSPLHF. CDR3 nucleotides: TGTGCCAGTAGGCCACAGGGGGCGGGGAATTCACCCCTCCACTTT.

The rearrangement links TRBV4-1 to TRBJ2-4; D unresolved. CDR1 and CDR2 (germline): MGHRA, YSYEKL. The CDR3 has 15 amino acids. Deletions cut 1 base from V and 1 base from J, with 8 bases between. CDR3 amino acids: CASSQVPKAKNIQYF. CDR3 sequence (DNA): TGCGCCAGCAGCCAAGTTCCTAAGGCCAAAAACATTCAGTACTTC.

V is TRBV3-1 (or the pseudogene TRBV3-2) and J is TRBJ2-7; 8 nucleotides agree with TRBD1. This CDR3 is 14 amino acids long. Germline CDR1 reads LGHDT; CDR2 reads YNNKEL (reference sequence). V trimming: 7 bases; J trimming: 7 bases; junction bases outside the gene matches: 12. Here the CDR3 reads CASTLSGQAVEQYF. The CDR3 bases are TGTGCCAGCACCCTCTCGGGACAGGCCGTTGAGCAGTACTTC.

The J gene is TRBJ2-3, the V gene TRBV9, with D tentatively TRBD2 (6 bases). CDR3 length: 16 residues. The V and J ends lost 3 bases and 1 base respectively, with 15 bases between them. CDR1 and CDR2 (germline): SGDLS, YYNGEE. CDR3 in DNA: TGTGCCAGCAGCGACAAAAGCGGGTGGGGCACAGATACGCAGTATTTT. Residues: CASSDKSGWGTDTQYF.

The chain has TRBV12-3 or TRBV12-4 and TRBJ2-1, with TRBD2 identical over 8 bases. CDR3 length equals 13 residues. The J segment lost 6 bases and the V segment lost 8 bases, leaving 6 bases of the junction unmatched. The CDR3 coding sequence is TGTGCCAGCCGTCTAGCGGGCCCCAATGAGCAGTTCTTC. This gives the protein CASRLAGPNEQFF.

The rearrangement joins TRBV3-1 (or the pseudogene TRBV3-2) to TRBJ2-4; D is possibly TRBD2 (6 bases). The V gene's germline CDR1 is LGHDT and CDR2 YNNKEL (reference sequence). The V gene lost 1 base and the J gene lost 4 bases, with 11 bases spanning the gap. The CDR3 length is 15 residues. The CDR3: CASSQVGGNKNIQYF. The DNA for the CDR3 is TGTGCCAGCAGCCAAGTGGGCGGGAATAAAAACATTCAGTACTTC.